This TCR beta chain was documented in a study of T-cell reconstitution after alpha-beta-depleted transplantation in children (dated by TCRdb to about 2016). Study-level background: T-cell immune reconstitution after TCRalphabeta/CD19-depleted allogeneic hematopoietic cell transplantation in children was quantitatively tracked in the study by means of TCR repertoire profiling.

V has 3 bases trimmed and J has 5 bases trimmed; junction bases matching no gene number 7. The germline V gene specifies SGHDT as CDR1 and YYEEEE as CDR2. The CDR3 measures 15 amino acids from cysteine to phenylalanine. Solely the CDR3 DNA is kept, with 45 bases framed from the first base. Library construction relied on PCR. The run used an Illumina HiSeq 2500. To normalize quantification of the TCRbeta repertoire, the TCR libraries were built with molecular barcoding that relied on unique molecular identifiers. The public reads were quality trimmed at Q25 with fastp and then assembled into clones with MiXCR by TCRdb, keeping productive beta chains. Every entry covers one CDR3 protein and lists the most common genes and DNA from its rows. This sample is represented by some 240,000 distinct CDR3 sequences; about 9.6% of them were singletons. Approximately 5% of the sample comes from the top ten. In this sample, this clonotype turned up many times. Which antigen it targets is not known. It has no much larger one-base neighbor in the sample; base qualities were not kept.

Material: PBMCs from the stem cell graft donor, obtained from the stem cell graft. In this chain, TRBV5-6 is recombined with TRBJ1-1, with 10 middle bases fitting TRBD1. This TCR was recovered from a human donor who donated a stem cell graft to a child with SCID. The bases read TGTGCCAGCAGCTGGGACAGGGGAGGGGTGACTGAAGCTTTCTTT. It is translated as CASSWDRGGVTEAFF.